Sequencing of this T cell receptor beta chain was carried out in a study of regulatory T cells in long-lasting Graves disease. This clonotype has just one count. The junction shows a germline mismatch at one end, possibly a read error. Sequencing libraries for TCR beta were prepared with iRepertoire HTBI primers and Arm-PCR of CDR3 regions. One entry per CDR3 protein results from TCRdb running MiXCR on the multiplex PCR reads. The data show hundreds of thousands of distinct CDR3 sequences, with approximately 15% seen just once and around 27% held by the top ten. Described time point: newly diagnosed GD, antithyroid drugs for less than 3 months. After RNA was extracted from PBMCs, the TCR library was made from it. The same data also went into a second study, on T cells in Graves' hyperthyroidism and ophthalmopathy.

The source was peripheral blood mononuclear cells (PBMCs), collected at new diagnosis, from a patient treated with antithyroid drugs. This clonotype was obtained from a man aged 35 to 55 with Graves disease.

The CDR3 DNA follows: TGTGCCGGCAGCCGGGACAGGGGAACTTCATACGAGCAGTACTTC. It specifies CAGSRDRGTSYEQYF. V usage is TRBV7-2 and J usage is TRBJ2-7, with TRBD1 identical over 10 bases. The CDR3 length is 15 residues. Per the germline V gene, CDR1 is SGHTA and CDR2 is FQGNSA.